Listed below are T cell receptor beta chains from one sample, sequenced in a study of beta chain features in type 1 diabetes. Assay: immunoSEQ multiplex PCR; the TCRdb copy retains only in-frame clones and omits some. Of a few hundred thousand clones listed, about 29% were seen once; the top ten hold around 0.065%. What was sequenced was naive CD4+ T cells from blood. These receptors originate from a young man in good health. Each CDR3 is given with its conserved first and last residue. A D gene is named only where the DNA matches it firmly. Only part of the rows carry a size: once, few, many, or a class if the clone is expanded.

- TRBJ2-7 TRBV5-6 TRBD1 CASTVGQDLYEQYF TGTGCCAGCACCGTGGGACAGGACCTCTACGAGCAGTACTTC
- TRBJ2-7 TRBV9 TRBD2 CASSVSLAGGLHEQYF TGTGCCAGCAGCGTAAGCCTAGCGGGAGGTCTCCACGAGCAGTACTTC
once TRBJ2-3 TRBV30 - CAWNSGLSTDTQYF TGTGCCTGGAATAGCGGCCTCAGCACAGATACGCAGTATTTT
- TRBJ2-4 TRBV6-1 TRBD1 CASSEGLRDSKNIQYF TGTGCCAGCAGTGAAGGGCTCCGGGACAGCAAAAACATTCAGTACTTC
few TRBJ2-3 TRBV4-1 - CASSQDKHLGGSDTQYF TGCGCCAGCAGCCAAGATAAGCACCTGGGGGGATCGGATACGCAGTATTTT
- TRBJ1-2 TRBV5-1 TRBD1 CASSPDRAQGGYTF TGCGCCAGCAGCCCGGACAGGGCCCAGGGAGGCTACACCTTC
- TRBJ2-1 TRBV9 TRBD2 CASSEGTSGLFYNEQFF TGTGCCAGCAGCGAGGGGACTAGCGGGTTGTTTTACAATGAGCAGTTCTTC
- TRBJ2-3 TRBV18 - CASSPPRGTDTQYF TGTGCCAGCTCACCACCGCGGGGCACAGATACGCAGTATTTT
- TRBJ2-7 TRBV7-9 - CASSYGREQYF TGTGCCAGCAGCTACGGACGAGAGCAGTACTTC
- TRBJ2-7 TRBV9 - CASSVAAADPSYGPAEQYF TGTGCCAGCAGCGTAGCTGCGGCGGATCCTAGCTACGGGCCTGCCGAGCAGTACTTC
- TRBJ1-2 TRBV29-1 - CSVFARTGSYGYTF TGCAGCGTGTTCGCCAGGACCGGGAGCTATGGCTACACCTTC
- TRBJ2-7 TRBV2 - CASYEGRRTYEQYF TGTGCTAGCTACGAGGGACGGAGAACCTACGAGCAGTACTTC
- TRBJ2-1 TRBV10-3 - CAISVVGDEQFF TGTGCCATCAGTGTGGTGGGGGATGAGCAGTTCTTC
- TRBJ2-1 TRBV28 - CASSGVSPYNEQFF TGTGCCAGCAGTGGGGTAAGCCCCTACAATGAGCAGTTCTTC
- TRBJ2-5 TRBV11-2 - CASSQEVQETQYF TGTGCCAGCAGCCAGGAGGTACAAGAGACCCAGTACTTC
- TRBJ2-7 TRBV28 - CASRGEHPTYEQYF TGTGCCAGCAGAGGAGAACATCCCACCTACGAGCAGTACTTC
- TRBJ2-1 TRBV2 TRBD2 CASSEELAGYNEQFF TGTGCCAGCAGTGAAGAACTAGCGGGCTACAATGAGCAGTTCTTC
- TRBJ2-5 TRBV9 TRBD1 CASSVAPQGAGETQYF TGTGCCAGCAGCGTCGCCCCACAGGGGGCAGGAGAGACCCAGTACTTC
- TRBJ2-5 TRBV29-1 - CSVENDRYQETQYF TGCAGCGTCGAGAACGACAGGTACCAAGAGACCCAGTACTTC
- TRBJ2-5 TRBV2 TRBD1 CASSSDREETQYF TGTGCCAGCAGTTCCGACAGGGAAGAGACCCAGTACTTC
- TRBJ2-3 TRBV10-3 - CAISGAGTGHTQYF TGTGCCATCAGTGGGGCGGGGACGGGCCATACGCAGTATTTT
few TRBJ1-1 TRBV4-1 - CASSRNLQGDTEAFF TGCGCCAGCAGCCGCAACCTACAAGGAGACACTGAAGCTTTCTTT
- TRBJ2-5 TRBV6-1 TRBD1 CASSEEGQGARKQETQYF TGTGCCAGCAGTGAAGAGGGACAGGGGGCGCGGAAACAAGAGACCCAGTACTTC
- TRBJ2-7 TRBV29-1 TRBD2 CSVARTSGAYEQYF TGCAGCGTTGCCCGGACTAGCGGGGCATACGAGCAGTACTTC
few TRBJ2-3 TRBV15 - CATSRDRLGSIDTQYF TGTGCCACCAGCAGAGATCGGCTAGGGTCCATAGATACGCAGTATTTT
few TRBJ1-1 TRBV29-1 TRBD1 CSVETGQNTEAFF TGCAGCGTTGAGACAGGGCAGAACACTGAAGCTTTCTTT
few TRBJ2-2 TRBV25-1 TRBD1 CASRRTGTGELFF TGTGCCAGCAGACGGACAGGGACCGGGGAGCTGTTTTTT